At least ten counts were recorded for the clone carrying this TCR beta chain. The authors built TCR beta libraries using iRepertoire HTBI primers and Arm-PCR of CDR3 regions. TCRdb called the multiplex PCR reads again in MiXCR, with one record for every CDR3 protein. The sample gives some 450,000 distinct CDR3 sequences, 20% to 25% of which show up once; around 26% is in the top ten. The record originates from a study of regulatory T cells in long-lasting Graves disease. The overall study: The definition of persistent Graves' disease was over 5 years of antithyroid drugs with positive TSH receptor antibodies.

The ends lost 3 bases at V and 2 bases at J; junction bases unmatched: 2. The CDR3 runs to 14 residues. Germline loops: CDR1 MNHNS, CDR2 SASEGT. The time point denotes: persistent/refractory GD, antithyroid drugs over 5 years with positive TRAb. RNA from PBMCs was the source of the TCR library. The material was peripheral blood mononuclear cells (PBMCs), obtained when the disease was refractory, from a patient treated with antithyroid drugs. This sequence was found in a female donor with Graves disease. The J gene is TRBJ2-5, the V gene TRBV6-1; 8 nucleotides match TRBD1. Written as DNA, the CDR3 is TGTGCCAGCAGTGACCGGGACAGGCAAGAGACCCAGTACTTC. Its translation is CASSDRDRQETQYF.